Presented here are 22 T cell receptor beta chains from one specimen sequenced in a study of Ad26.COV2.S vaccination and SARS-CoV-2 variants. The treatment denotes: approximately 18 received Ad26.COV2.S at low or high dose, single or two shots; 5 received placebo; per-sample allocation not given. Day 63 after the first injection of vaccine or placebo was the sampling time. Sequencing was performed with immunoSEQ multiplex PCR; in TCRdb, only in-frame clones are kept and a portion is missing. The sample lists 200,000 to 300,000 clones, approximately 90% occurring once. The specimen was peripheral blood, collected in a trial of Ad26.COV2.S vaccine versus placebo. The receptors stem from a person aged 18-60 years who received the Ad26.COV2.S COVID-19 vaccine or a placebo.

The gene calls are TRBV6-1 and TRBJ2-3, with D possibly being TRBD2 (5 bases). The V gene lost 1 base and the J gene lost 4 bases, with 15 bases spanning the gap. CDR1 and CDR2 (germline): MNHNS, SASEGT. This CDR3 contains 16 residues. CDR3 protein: CASSEVRTRGADTQYF. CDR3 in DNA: TGTGCCAGCAGTGAAGTTCGTACTAGAGGCGCAGATACGCAGTATTTT.

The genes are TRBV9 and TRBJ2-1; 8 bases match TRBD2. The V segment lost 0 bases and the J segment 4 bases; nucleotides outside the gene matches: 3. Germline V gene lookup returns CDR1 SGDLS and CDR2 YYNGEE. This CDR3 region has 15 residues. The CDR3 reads CASSVAGGTYNEQFF. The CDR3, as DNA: TGTGCCAGCAGCGTAGCGGGAGGGACTTACAATGAGCAGTTCTTC.

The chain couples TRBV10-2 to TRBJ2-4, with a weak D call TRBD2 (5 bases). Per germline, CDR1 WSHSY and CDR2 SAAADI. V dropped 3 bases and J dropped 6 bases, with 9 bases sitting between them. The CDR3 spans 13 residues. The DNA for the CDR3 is TGCGCCAGCAGTGACTCGGGAAGAAACATTCAGTACTTC. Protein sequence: CASSDSGRNIQYF.

CDR3: CASSFGTGALNQPQHF. The CDR3, as DNA: TGTGCCAGCAGTTTTGGGACAGGAGCTCTCAATCAGCCCCAGCATTTT. The J gene is TRBJ1-5, the V gene TRBV28; 8 bases fit TRBD1. This CDR3 is 16 amino acids long. CDR1 and CDR2 (germline): MDHEN, SYDVKM. With 3 bases clipped from V and 3 bases from J, the junction kept 7 bases outside the gene matches.

The CDR3 protein is CASSQEKTFSGELFF. CDR3 coding DNA: TGTGCCAGCAGCCAAGAAAAGACATTTAGCGGGGAGCTGTTTTTT. The chain uses TRBV3-1 (or the pseudogene TRBV3-2) and TRBJ2-2; the D is unclear. The V gene's germline CDR1 is LGHDT and CDR2 YNNKEL (reference sequence). Trimming cost V 0 bases and J 7 bases, with 12 bases left between them. This CDR3 has 15 amino acids.

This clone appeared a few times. CDR3 DNA sequence: TGTGCCTGGAGTAGGGGGGTTGGTGGTGCTTCGGAAGCTTTCTTT. Translating gives CAWSRGVGGASEAFF. J is TRBJ1-1 and V is TRBV30, with TRBD1 as a possible D gene (6 bases). Germline V gene sequence: CDR1 GTSNPN, CDR2 SVGIG (reference sequence). The CDR3 sequence is 15 residues long. Trimming took off 2 bases at V and 8 bases at J, with 21 bases between the two ends.

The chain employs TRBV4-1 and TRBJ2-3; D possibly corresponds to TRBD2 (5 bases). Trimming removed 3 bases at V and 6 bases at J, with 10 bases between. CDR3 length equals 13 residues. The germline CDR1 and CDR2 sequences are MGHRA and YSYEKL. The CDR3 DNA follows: TGCGCCAGCAGCCATCCCACGGGGGATACGCAGTATTTT. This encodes CASSHPTGDTQYF.

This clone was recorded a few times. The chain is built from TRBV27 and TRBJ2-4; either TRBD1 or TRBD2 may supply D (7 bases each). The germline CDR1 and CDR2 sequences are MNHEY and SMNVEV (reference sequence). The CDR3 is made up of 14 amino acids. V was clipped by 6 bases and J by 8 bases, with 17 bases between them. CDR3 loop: CASRTGKGGDIQYF. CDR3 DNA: TGTGCCAGCAGGACAGGGAAGGGAGGGGACATTCAGTACTTC.

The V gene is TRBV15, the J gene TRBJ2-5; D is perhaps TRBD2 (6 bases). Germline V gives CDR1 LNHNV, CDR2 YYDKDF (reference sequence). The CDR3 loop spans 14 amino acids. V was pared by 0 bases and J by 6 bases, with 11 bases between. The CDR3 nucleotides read TGTGCCACCAGCAGAGATCTGGCGGGGAAGACCCAGTACTTC. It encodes CATSRDLAGKTQYF.

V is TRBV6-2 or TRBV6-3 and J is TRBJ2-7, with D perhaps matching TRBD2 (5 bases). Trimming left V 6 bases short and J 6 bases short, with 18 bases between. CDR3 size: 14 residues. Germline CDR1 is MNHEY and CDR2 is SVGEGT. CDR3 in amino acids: CASSRRTAPGEQYF. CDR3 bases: TGTGCCAGCAGCAGAAGGACTGCCCCTGGCGAGCAGTACTTC.

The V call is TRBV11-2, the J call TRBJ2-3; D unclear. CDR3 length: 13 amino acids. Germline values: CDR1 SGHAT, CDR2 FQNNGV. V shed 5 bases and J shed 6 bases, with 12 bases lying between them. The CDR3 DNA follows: TGTGCCAGCAGCCCTCCCCGCCGGGATACGCAGTATTTT. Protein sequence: CASSPPRRDTQYF.

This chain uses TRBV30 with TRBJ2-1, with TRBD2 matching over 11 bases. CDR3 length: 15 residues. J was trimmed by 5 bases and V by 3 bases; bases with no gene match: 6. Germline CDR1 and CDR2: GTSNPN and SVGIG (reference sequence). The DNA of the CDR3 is TGTGCCTGGAGATCGACTAGCGGGACCCACAATGAGCAGTTCTTC. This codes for CAWRSTSGTHNEQFF.

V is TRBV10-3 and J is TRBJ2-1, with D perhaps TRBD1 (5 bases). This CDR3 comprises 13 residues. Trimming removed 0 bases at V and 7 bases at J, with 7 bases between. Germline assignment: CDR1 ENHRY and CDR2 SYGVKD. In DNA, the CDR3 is TGTGCCATCAGTGAGTCGCGACAGAATGAGCAGTTCTTC. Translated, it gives CAISESRQNEQFF.

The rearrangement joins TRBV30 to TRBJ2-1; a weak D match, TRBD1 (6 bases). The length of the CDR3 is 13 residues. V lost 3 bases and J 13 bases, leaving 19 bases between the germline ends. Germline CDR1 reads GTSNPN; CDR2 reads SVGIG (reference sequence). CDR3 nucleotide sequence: TGTGCCTGGAGCACTCAGGGGCAAACGGGACAGTTCTTC. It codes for CAWSTQGQTGQFF.

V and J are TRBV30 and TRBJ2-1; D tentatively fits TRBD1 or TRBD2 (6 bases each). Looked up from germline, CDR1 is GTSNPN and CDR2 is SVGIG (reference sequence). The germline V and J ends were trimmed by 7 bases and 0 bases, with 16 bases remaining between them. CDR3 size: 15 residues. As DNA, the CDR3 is TGTGCCTCGGTGGGGGGCCGCTTCTCCTACAATGAGCAGTTCTTC. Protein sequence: CASVGGRFSYNEQFF.

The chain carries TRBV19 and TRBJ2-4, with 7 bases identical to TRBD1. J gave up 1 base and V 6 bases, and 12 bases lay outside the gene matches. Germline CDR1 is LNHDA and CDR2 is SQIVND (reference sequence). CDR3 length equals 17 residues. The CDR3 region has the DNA TGTGCCAGTAGGGGACAGCTTACCCTAGGTGCCAAAAACATTCAGTACTTC. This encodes CASRGQLTLGAKNIQYF. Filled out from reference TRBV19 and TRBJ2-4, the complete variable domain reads DGGITQSPKYLFRKEGQNVTLSCEQNLNHDAMYWYRQDPGQGLRLIYYSQIVNDFQKGDIAEGYSVSREKKESFPLTVTSAQKNPTAFYLCASRGQLTLGAKNIQYFGAGTRLSVL.

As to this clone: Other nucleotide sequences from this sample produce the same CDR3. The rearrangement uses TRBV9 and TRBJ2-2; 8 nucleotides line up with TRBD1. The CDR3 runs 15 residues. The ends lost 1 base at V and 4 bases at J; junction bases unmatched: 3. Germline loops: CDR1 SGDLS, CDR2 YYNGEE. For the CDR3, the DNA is TGTGCCAGCAGCGTAACTGGACAGGGCACCGGGGAGCTGTTTTTT. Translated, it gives CASSVTGQGTGELFF.

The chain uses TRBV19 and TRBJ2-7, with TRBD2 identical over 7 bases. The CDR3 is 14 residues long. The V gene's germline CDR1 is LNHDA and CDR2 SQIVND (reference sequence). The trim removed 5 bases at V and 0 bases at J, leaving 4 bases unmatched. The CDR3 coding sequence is TGTGCCAGTAGTGCGGGGGTAGGCTCCTACGAGCAGTACTTC. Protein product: CASSAGVGSYEQYF.

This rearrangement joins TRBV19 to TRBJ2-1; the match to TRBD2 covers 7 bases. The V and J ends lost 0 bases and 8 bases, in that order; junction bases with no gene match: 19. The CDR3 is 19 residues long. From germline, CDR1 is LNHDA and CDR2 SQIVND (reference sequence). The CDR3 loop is CASSIDYAGATGGRDEQFF. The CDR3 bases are TGTGCCAGTAGTATAGATTATGCGGGCGCGACGGGAGGACGAGATGAGCAGTTCTTC.

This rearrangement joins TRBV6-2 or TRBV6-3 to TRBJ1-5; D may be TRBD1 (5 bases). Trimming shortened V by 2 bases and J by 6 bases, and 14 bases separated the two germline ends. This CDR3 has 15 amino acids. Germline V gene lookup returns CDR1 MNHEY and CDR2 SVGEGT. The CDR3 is CASSYRGGRGQPQHF. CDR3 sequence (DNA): TGTGCCAGCAGTTACAGGGGCGGAAGGGGTCAGCCCCAGCATTTT.

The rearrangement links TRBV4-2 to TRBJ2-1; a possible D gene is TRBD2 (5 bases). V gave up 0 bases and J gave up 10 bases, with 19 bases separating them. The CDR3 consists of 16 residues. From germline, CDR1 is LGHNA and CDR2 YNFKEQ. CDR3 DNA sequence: TGTGCCAGCAGCCAAGATAGTGGGATGGGGAGTAGCGAGCAGTTCTTC. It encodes CASSQDSGMGSSEQFF.

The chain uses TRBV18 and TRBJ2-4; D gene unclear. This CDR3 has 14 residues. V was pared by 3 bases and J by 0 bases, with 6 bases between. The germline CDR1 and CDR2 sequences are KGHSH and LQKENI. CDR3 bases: TGTGCCAGCTCACCTTCCTTAGCCAAAAACATTCAGTACTTC. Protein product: CASSPSLAKNIQYF.